The 22 T cell receptor beta chains in this list originate from one sample, sequenced in a study of blood T cell repertoires in COVID-19. Using immunoSEQ multiplex PCR, the repertoire was profiled, and TCRdb retains in-frame clones only, with some absent. The sample includes around 25,000 clones, around 83% of them seen just once. The source material was peripheral blood. Receptor source: a man in his 70s with acute or convalescent COVID-19.

This clone has only one observation. V gene TRBV9 combines with J gene TRBJ2-3; the match to TRBD2 covers 13 bases. The CDR3 extends over 16 amino acids. In germline, CDR1 is SGDLS, CDR2 YYNGEE. Trimming took 4 bases from V and 3 from J; bases not matched to a gene: 5. CDR3 sequence (DNA): TGTGCCAGCAGCTTCCGACTAGCGGGAGGAACAGATACGCAGTATTTT. Its translation: CASSFRLAGGTDTQYF.

The rearrangement uses TRBV7-6 and TRBJ1-1, with no clear D. This CDR3 spans 14 amino acids. Germline V lookup: CDR1 SGHVS, CDR2 FNYEAQ. With 1 base removed from V and 2 bases from J, the gap between germline ends came to 8 bases. CDR3 residues: CASSLGAGNTEAFF. The CDR3 coding sequence is TGTGCCAGCAGCTTAGGGGCAGGAAACACTGAAGCTTTCTTT. Combining the CDR3 with reference TRBV7-6 and TRBJ1-1 gives the whole variable domain GAGVSQSPRYKVTKRGQDVALRCDPISGHVSLYWYRQALGQGPEFLTYFNYEAQQDKSGLPNDRFSAERPEGSISTLTIQRTEQRDSAMYRCASSLGAGNTEAFFGQGTRLTVV.

The chain recombines TRBV18 with TRBJ2-1; TRBD2 agrees at 9 bases. This CDR3 is 14 amino acids long. Germline values: CDR1 KGHSH, CDR2 LQKENI. The junction had 4 bases not matched to a gene; V was cut back by 6 bases and J by 4 bases. Written as DNA, the CDR3 is TGTGCCAGCTCGTCGACTAGCGGATACAATGAGCAGTTCTTC. It translates to CASSSTSGYNEQFF.

V is TRBV5-6 and J is TRBJ2-3; 8 nucleotides line up with TRBD1. Per the germline V gene, CDR1 is SGHDT and CDR2 is YYEEEE. V shed 3 bases, J shed 3 bases, and the junction held 12 bases outside the gene matches. The CDR3 loop spans 17 amino acids. CDR3 loop: CASSSDPTGVGTDTQYF. The CDR3 DNA follows: TGTGCCAGCAGCTCAGACCCGACAGGGGTGGGTACAGATACGCAGTATTTT.

The chain is built from TRBV7-9 and TRBJ2-6; D is possibly TRBD2 (6 bases). V was trimmed by 5 bases and J by 0 bases, leaving 20 bases between them. The CDR3 extends over 19 amino acids. CDR1 and CDR2 (germline): SEHNR, FQNEAQ (reference sequence). CDR3 bases: TGTGCCAGCAGCCCGAGCCAAGGGGCCGGGGGCTCTGGGGCCAACGTCCTGACTTTC. It translates to CASSPSQGAGGSGANVLTF.

The chain is built from TRBV18 and TRBJ1-5; D unresolved. From germline, CDR1 is KGHSH and CDR2 LQKENI. Trimming took off 3 bases at V and 0 bases at J, with 15 bases between the two ends. CDR3 length: 17 residues. The CDR3 reads CASSPPAGSNSNQPQHF. CDR3 nucleotides: TGTGCCAGCTCACCCCCCGCAGGTTCGAATAGCAATCAGCCCCAGCATTTT.

The rearrangement joins TRBV19 to TRBJ1-1; a possible D gene is TRBD1 (6 bases). Germline CDR1 reads LNHDA; CDR2 reads SQIVND (reference sequence). The CDR3 has 15 amino acids. V was trimmed by 5 bases and J by 1 base, leaving 14 bases between them. CDR3 in amino acids: CASSARQASNTEAFF. The DNA for the CDR3 is TGTGCCAGTAGTGCCCGACAGGCGTCGAACACTGAAGCTTTCTTT.

This rearrangement joins TRBV30 to TRBJ2-7; D might be TRBD1 (5 bases). Trimming pared 0 bases from V and 2 bases from J, leaving 11 bases between. Germline V gene sequence: CDR1 GTSNPN, CDR2 SVGIG (reference sequence). CDR3 size: 14 residues. This CDR3 is CAWSVQSGTYEQYF. CDR3 coding DNA: TGTGCCTGGAGTGTACAGTCAGGGACCTACGAGCAGTACTTC. The full variable domain, in which reference TRBV30 and TRBJ2-7 provide the parts outside the CDR3, is SQTIHQWPATLVQPVGSPLSLECTVEGTSNPNLYWYRQAAGRGLQLLFYSVGIGQISSEVPQNLSASRPQDRQFILSSKKLLLSDSGFYLCAWSVQSGTYEQYFGPGTRLTVT.

The chain couples TRBV4-3 to TRBJ2-2, with 7 bases fitting TRBD2. V shed 3 bases, J shed 4 bases, and the junction held 2 bases outside the gene matches. The CDR3 extends over 14 amino acids. Germline assignment: CDR1 LGHNA and CDR2 YSLEER. The CDR3 region is CASSQASGTGELFF. Written as DNA, the CDR3 is TGCGCCAGCAGCCAGGCTAGCGGCACCGGGGAGCTGTTTTTT.

The chain employs TRBV4-1 and TRBJ1-5, with a possible D match to TRBD1 (5 bases). The CDR3 length is 19 residues. Germline-derived CDR1 and CDR2 are MGHRA and YSYEKL. The germline V and J ends were trimmed by 3 bases and 0 bases, with 21 bases remaining between them. In DNA, the CDR3 is TGCGCCAGCAGCCAGACAGTCTTCGGTATAAGGTATAGCAATCAGCCCCAGCATTTT. The encoded protein is CASSQTVFGIRYSNQPQHF.

The chain joins TRBV7-8 to TRBJ1-3; TRBD1 is a possible D gene (6 bases). Trimming pared 0 bases from V and 5 bases from J, leaving 11 bases between. The CDR3 loop spans 15 amino acids. The germline V gene has CDR1 SGHVS and CDR2 FQNEAQ. The CDR3 DNA reads TGTGCCAGCAGCTTAGCGGACAGTGAGAGAAACACCATATATTTT. This codes for CASSLADSERNTIYF. Supplemented by reference TRBV7-8 and TRBJ1-3, the full variable domain reads GAGVSQSPRYKVAKRGQDVALRCDPISGHVSLFWYQQALGQGPEFLTYFQNEAQLDKSGLPSDRFFAERPEGSVSTLKIQRTQQEDSAVYLCASSLADSERNTIYFGEGSWLTVV.

The chain couples TRBV6-6 to TRBJ1-5; D is perhaps TRBD1 (6 bases). The CDR3 has 14 residues. V shed 6 bases and J shed 5 bases, with 14 bases lying between them. Germline V gene data show CDR1 as MNHNY and CDR2 as SVGAGI (reference sequence). CDR3 nucleotide sequence: TGTGCCAGCAGAGAACAGGGCCGGGATCAGCCCCAGCATTTT. It specifies CASREQGRDQPQHF.

The V gene is TRBV27, the J gene TRBJ2-2; 9 nucleotides agree with TRBD2. V shed 3 bases, J shed 4 bases, and the junction held 3 bases outside the gene matches. Germline-derived CDR1 and CDR2 are MNHEY and SMNVEV (reference sequence). This CDR3 has 15 amino acids. The CDR3 loop reads CASSFSGGFTGELFF. In DNA form, the CDR3 reads TGTGCCAGCAGTTTCAGCGGGGGGTTCACCGGGGAGCTGTTTTTT.

The chain employs TRBV27 and TRBJ2-2; 8 bases map to TRBD1. Losses at the gene ends were 5 bases for V and 6 bases for J; bases not matched to a gene: 11. Germline CDR1 reads MNHEY; CDR2 reads SMNVEV (reference sequence). The CDR3 consists of 16 residues. DNA for the CDR3: TGTGCCAGCAGTCCACGGACAGGGAGCTCTCCCGGGGAGCTGTTTTTT. Translation: CASSPRTGSSPGELFF.

This sequence joins TRBV2 and TRBJ1-2; possible D gene TRBD1, 5 bases. The CDR3 is 14 amino acids. Trimming stripped 7 bases from V and 4 bases from J, with 16 bases between. Germline V gene lookup returns CDR1 SNHLY and CDR2 FYNNEI. The CDR3 DNA follows: TGTGCCAGCACCAGAGAAGACAGAACCTATGGCTACACCTTC. Protein sequence: CASTREDRTYGYTF.

This clone has just one count. CDR3 DNA sequence: TGTGCCAGCAGTGAAGGGGGCAACAACTATGGCTACACCTTC. It translates to CASSEGGNNYGYTF. The chain recombines TRBV6-1 with TRBJ1-2; tentatively, D is TRBD1 (5 bases). The CDR3 has 14 amino acids. V was shortened by 1 base and J by 2 bases, with 8 bases between the two germline ends. Per the germline V gene, CDR1 is MNHNS and CDR2 is SASEGT.

This clone has just a few counts. The genes are TRBV5-1 and TRBJ2-7; tentatively, D is TRBD1 (5 bases). The CDR3 sequence is 13 residues long. Trimming took off 4 bases at V and 5 bases at J, with 13 bases between the two ends. CDR1 SGHRS and CDR2 YFSETQ come from the germline V gene. CDR3 in amino acids: CASSRQGLDEQYF. CDR3 sequence (DNA): TGCGCCAGCAGCCGGCAGGGTCTCGACGAGCAGTACTTC. The full variable domain, its missing parts supplied by reference TRBV5-1 and TRBJ2-7, is KAGVTQTPRYLIKTRGQQVTLSCSPISGHRSVSWYQQTPGQGLQFLFEYFSETQRNKGNFPGRFSGRQFSNSRSEMNVSTLELGDSALYLCASSRQGLDEQYFGPGTRLTVT.

Many counts were recorded for this clone. The genes are TRBV18 and TRBJ2-5, with 7 bases aligning to TRBD1. The CDR3 loop spans 15 amino acids. V lost 3 bases to trimming and J lost 3 bases; unmatched junction nucleotides: 7. The germline CDR1 and CDR2 sequences are KGHSH and LQKENI. The CDR3 nucleotides read TGTGCCAGCTCACCCCACCCAGGGACAGAAGAGACCCAGTACTTC. Translating gives CASSPHPGTEETQYF.

In DNA, the CDR3 is TGTGCCAGCAGACCCGCTAGCACTGAAGCTTTCTTT. Translated: CASRPASTEAFF. The chain has TRBV12-3 or TRBV12-4 and TRBJ1-1, with unresolved D. The CDR3 length is 12 residues. V lost 6 bases to trimming and J lost 4 bases, with 9 bases between them.

The chain carries TRBV12-3 or TRBV12-4 and TRBJ1-5; no reliable D call. The CDR3 is 13 amino acids. The V gene lost 5 bases and the J gene lost 5 bases, with 10 bases spanning the gap. CDR3 DNA: TGTGCCAGCAGTCCCGAGGGTTATCAGCCCCAGCATTTT. Translated: CASSPEGYQPQHF.

The V and J genes are TRBV30 and TRBJ1-3; D is perhaps TRBD1 (6 bases). Germline V gene lookup returns CDR1 GTSNPN and CDR2 SVGIG (reference sequence). There are 12 residues in the CDR3. CDR3 DNA: TGTGGACAGGTGAAAACTGGAAACACCATATATTTT. It translates to CGQVKTGNTIYF. The full variable domain, in which reference TRBV30 and TRBJ1-3 provide the parts outside the CDR3, is SQTIHQWPATLVQPVGSPLSLECTVEGTSNPNLYWYRQAAGRGLQLLFYSVGIGQISSEVPQNLSASRPQDRQFILSSKKLLLSDSGFYLCGQVKTGNTIYFGEGSWLTVV.

The V call is TRBV29-1, the J call TRBJ1-1, with D uncertain. CDR1 is SQVTM and CDR2 is ANQGSEA in the germline V gene. This CDR3 is built from 13 residues. The V and J ends lost 6 bases and 3 bases respectively, with 14 bases between them. CDR3 sequence (DNA): TGCAGCGTCGCACCTGGAGGAGACACTGAAGCTTTCTTT. Its protein is CSVAPGGDTEAFF.